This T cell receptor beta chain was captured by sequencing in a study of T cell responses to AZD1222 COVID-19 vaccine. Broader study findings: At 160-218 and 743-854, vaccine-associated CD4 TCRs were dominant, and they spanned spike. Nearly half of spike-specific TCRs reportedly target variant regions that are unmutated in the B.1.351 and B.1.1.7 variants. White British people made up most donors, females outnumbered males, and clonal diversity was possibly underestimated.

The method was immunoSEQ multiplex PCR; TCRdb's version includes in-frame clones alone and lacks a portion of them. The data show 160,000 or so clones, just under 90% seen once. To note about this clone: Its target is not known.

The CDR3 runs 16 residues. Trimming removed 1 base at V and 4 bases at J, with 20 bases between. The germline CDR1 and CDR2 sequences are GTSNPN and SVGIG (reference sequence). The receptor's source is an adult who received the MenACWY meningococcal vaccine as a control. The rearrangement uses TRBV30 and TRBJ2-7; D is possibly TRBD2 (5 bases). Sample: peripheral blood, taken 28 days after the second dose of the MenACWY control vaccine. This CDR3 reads CAWSGVGVSEEYEQYF. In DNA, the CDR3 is TGTGCCTGGAGTGGGGTCGGTGTTAGCGAAGAATACGAGCAGTACTTC. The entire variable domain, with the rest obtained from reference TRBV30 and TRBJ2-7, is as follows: SQTIHQWPATLVQPVGSPLSLECTVEGTSNPNLYWYRQAAGRGLQLLFYSVGIGQISSEVPQNLSASRPQDRQFILSSKKLLLSDSGFYLCAWSGVGVSEEYEQYFGPGTRLTVT.